What follows is one TCR beta chain and its context. Its antigen is not yet known. Base-call qualities are not available, and no considerably larger clone is one nucleotide away. Receptors were amplified or captured by the immunoSEQ multiplex PCR assay. The table was pulled from immuneACCESS by TCRdb, which kept in-frame rearrangements only. Such tables lose some clones; where checked, under half of the loss comes from unresolved V genes, and the rest has no known cause. A total of 15,000 or so clones appear in this sample, around 94% of them only once. Together, the top ten hold about an eighth of the sample. These data are taken from a study of control samples from healthy donors and cancer patients (dated by TCRdb to the early 2020s). Inclusive of the bounding cysteine and phenylalanine, the CDR3 is 14 residues long. Left in the record is the CDR3 DNA by itself, 42 bases read in frame from the first base. Trimming costs V 1 base and J 4 bases, and their ends lie 10 bases apart. The germline V gene specifies SGHAT as CDR1 and FQNNGV as CDR2.

Sample: PBMCs. The chain couples TRBV11-2 to TRBJ1-1, with no D gene named confidently. The sequence was obtained from a man at least 80 years old with lung cancer. The CDR3 protein sequence reads: CASSLVLSATEAFF. The DNA sequence is as follows: TGTGCCAGCAGCTTAGTTCTCTCGGCCACTGAAGCTTTCTTT.